The 8 T cell receptor beta chains below all came from one sample that was sequenced in a study of OX40 agonist ivuxolimab in advanced cancers. Repertoires were generated with immunoSEQ multiplex PCR, while TCRdb's copy carries only in-frame clones and drops some. The sample consists of fewer than 85,000 clones, more than 80% of them appearing once. Sequencing was performed on CD4+ or CD8+ T cells sorted from blood, taken in a trial of the OX40 agonist ivuxolimab. The origin of the receptors is an adult with an advanced solid tumor such as melanoma, head and neck, liver or kidney cancer.

The chain links TRBV5-1 to TRBJ1-1; 9 nucleotides align to TRBD1. The V and J ends lost 3 bases and 0 bases, in that order; junction bases with no gene match: 3. The length of the CDR3 is 15 residues. Germline loops: CDR1 SGHRS, CDR2 YFSETQ. The CDR3 DNA is TGCGCCAGCAGCTCGGACAGGGGTATGAACACTGAAGCTTTCTTT. This sequence encodes CASSSDRGMNTEAFF.

V gene TRBV2 combines with J gene TRBJ2-7; D is undetermined. Trimming shortened V by 8 bases and J by 2 bases, and 7 bases separated the two germline ends. Per germline, CDR1 SNHLY and CDR2 FYNNEI. The CDR3 runs to 11 residues. Here the CDR3 reads CASSDTYEQYF. DNA for the CDR3: TGTGCCAGCTCTGACACCTACGAGCAGTACTTC.

This chain joins TRBV6-1 and TRBJ1-5; D remains unclear. This CDR3 spans 13 amino acids. V shed 4 bases and J shed 6 bases, with 10 bases lying between them. CDR1 is MNHNS and CDR2 is SASEGT in the germline V gene. In DNA, the CDR3 is TGTGCCAGCAGTGCGGGGTGGACTCAGCCCCAGCATTTT. It codes for CASSAGWTQPQHF.

This chain connects TRBV9 to TRBJ2-5, with no clear D. The CDR3 sequence is 15 residues long. Germline values: CDR1 SGDLS, CDR2 YYNGEE. Deletions cut 7 bases from V and 2 bases from J, with 18 bases between. The CDR3 reads CASGRSGLGQETQYF. CDR3 coding DNA: TGTGCCAGCGGAAGATCAGGATTAGGGCAAGAGACCCAGTACTTC.

V usage is TRBV11-3 and J usage is TRBJ2-7; D is possibly TRBD1 (6 bases). The CDR3 sequence is 12 residues long. The ends were cut back, 1 base at V and 5 bases at J, with 6 bases in the middle. Germline V gene data show CDR1 as SGHNT and CDR2 as YENEEA. Here the CDR3 DNA reads TGTGCCAGCAGCTTAGCAGGGGACGAGCAGTACTTC. Translating it yields CASSLAGDEQYF.

Remarks on this clone: Other DNA sequences from this sample encode an identical CDR3 as well. V usage is TRBV9 and J usage is TRBJ1-2; 10 bases map to TRBD1. The CDR3 has 15 residues. The junction had 8 bases not matched to a gene; V was cut back by 5 bases and J by 4 bases. From germline, CDR1 is SGDLS and CDR2 YYNGEE. The DNA of the CDR3 is TGTGCCAGCAGTGTATGGGACAGGGGACCCTATGGCTACACCTTC. Residues: CASSVWDRGPYGYTF.

A word on this clone: Compared with germline, one end of the junction differs, possibly owing to a read error. The rearrangement uses TRBV7-2 and TRBJ2-1; TRBD2 might be the D (5 bases). From germline, CDR1 is SGHTA and CDR2 FQGNSA. The CDR3 is 15 amino acids. In nucleotides, the CDR3 is TGTGCCAGTGATTCCGGGGTATTCTCCAACAATGAGCAGTTCTTC. Translating gives CASDSGVFSNNEQFF.

This chain links TRBV6-6 with TRBJ1-5; D unclear. The CDR3 runs to 13 residues. V was trimmed by 2 bases and J by 4 bases, leaving 6 bases between them. Germline-derived CDR1 and CDR2 are MNHNY and SVGAGI (reference sequence). This chain's CDR3 is CASSYEVNQPQHF. CDR3 nucleotide sequence: TGTGCCAGCAGTTACGAGGTGAATCAGCCCCAGCATTTT.